The 32 T cell receptor beta chains presented below share a single source sample, sequenced in a study of shared clonotypes between healthy human individuals. The repertoire was sequenced with immunoSEQ multiplex PCR; TCRdb's copy has only in-frame clones and lacks some. Of roughly 2.1 million clones listed, roughly 91% were seen once; the top ten hold 1.7%. The naive CD8 population came from CD45RO-negative cells selected for CCR7, without terminally differentiated effector memory CD45RA+ cells. Sequencing was carried out using naive CD8+ T cells from PBMCs. The receptor set was obtained from a man aged 18 to 29 in good health. Some clones in this sample may be carry-over from other donors' samples.

The V gene is TRBV18, the J gene TRBJ1-2, with 9 bases that match TRBD1. Germline V CDR1 and CDR2: KGHSH, LQKENI. The V and J ends lost 6 bases and 0 bases, in that order; junction bases with no gene match: 8. This CDR3 contains 16 residues. The CDR3 nucleotides read TGTGCCAGCTCTCCGTACAGGGGGCCCACTAACTATGGCTACACCTTC. This gives the protein CASSPYRGPTNYGYTF.

The genes are TRBV13 and TRBJ2-5; 11 bases line up with TRBD1. The CDR3 spans 15 residues. The V gene's germline CDR1 is PRHDT and CDR2 FYEKMQ (reference sequence). V lost 5 bases to trimming and J lost 4 bases; unmatched junction nucleotides: 6. The CDR3 DNA sequence: TGTGCCAGCAGCCCCTGGGACAGGGGGTCAGAGACCCAGTACTTC. Protein: CASSPWDRGSETQYF.

Turning to this clone: Germline is not matched at one junction end, which may reflect a read error. J is TRBJ2-7 and V is TRBV5-1; TRBD2 aligns across 9 bases. The CDR3 covers 16 residues. CDR1 SGHRS and CDR2 YFSETQ come from the germline V gene. CDR3 loop: CASTLSRSGSSYEQYF. The CDR3 DNA is TGCGCCAGCACCTTGTCCCGTAGCGGGAGCTCCTACGAGCAGTACTTC.

The chain carries TRBV6-1 and TRBJ2-7; 7 bases map to TRBD1. CDR3 length equals 14 residues. With 3 bases clipped from V and 6 bases from J, the junction kept 8 bases outside the gene matches. Germline V gives CDR1 MNHNS, CDR2 SASEGT. The CDR3 here is CASSDRTGPIEQYF. The CDR3 nucleotides read TGTGCCAGCAGTGACCGGACAGGCCCCATCGAGCAGTACTTC.

This clone was seen only once. The chain recombines TRBV4-1 with TRBJ2-7; D gene unclear. Germline CDR1 reads MGHRA; CDR2 reads YSYEKL. The CDR3 has 12 amino acids. V was shortened by 5 bases and J by 6 bases, with 11 bases between the two germline ends. CDR3 DNA: TGCGCCAGCAGCTATGGACGGACCGAGCAGTACTTC. Translating gives CASSYGRTEQYF.

The V and J genes are TRBV6-1 and TRBJ2-1; the D is unclear. The germline V gene has CDR1 MNHNS and CDR2 SASEGT. The length of the CDR3 is 16 residues. Between the trimmed V and J ends, which lost 0 bases and 1 base, there was a span of 10 bases. CDR3 nucleotides: TGTGCCAGCAGTGAAGCAGGATCCCGGTCCTACAATGAGCAGTTCTTC. Translating it yields CASSEAGSRSYNEQFF.

The rearrangement uses TRBV28 and TRBJ1-3; D remains unclear. The length of the CDR3 is 15 residues. Germline V gives CDR1 MDHEN, CDR2 SYDVKM. The germline V and J ends were trimmed by 1 base and 3 bases, with 10 bases remaining between them. The CDR3: CASSLLSQRGNTIYF. CDR3 DNA: TGTGCCAGCAGTTTATTATCACAACGTGGAAACACCATATATTTT.

Notes on this clone: Other DNA variants within this sample encode the same CDR3. The chain is built from TRBV28 and TRBJ2-7; a weak D match, TRBD1 (5 bases). The V gene lost 6 bases and the J gene lost 1 base, with 10 bases spanning the gap. The CDR3 is made up of 13 amino acids. From germline, CDR1 is MDHEN and CDR2 SYDVKM. CDR3 protein: CASRPTGSYEQYF. CDR3 in DNA: TGTGCCAGCAGGCCAACAGGTTCCTACGAGCAGTACTTC.

The chain uses TRBV27 and TRBJ1-2, with 7 bases that match TRBD1. This CDR3 has 17 residues. The V segment lost 5 bases and the J segment 0 bases; nucleotides outside the gene matches: 12. Germline assignment: CDR1 MNHEY and CDR2 SMNVEV (reference sequence). The CDR3 here is CASSPRQGGRTNYGYTF. The CDR3 coding sequence is TGTGCCAGCAGTCCACGTCAGGGGGGGAGGACTAACTATGGCTACACCTTC.

V is TRBV19 and J is TRBJ2-5, with TRBD2 identical over 7 bases. After removal of 6 bases from V and 5 bases from J, the junction contained 12 bases not matched to a gene. The germline gives CDR1 LNHDA, CDR2 SQIVND (reference sequence). The length of the CDR3 is 15 residues. The CDR3 loop reads CASRPGGGFRETQYF. The CDR3 region has the DNA TGTGCCAGTAGACCGGGAGGCGGTTTTAGGGAGACCCAGTACTTC.

This clone occurred a few times. The chain uses TRBV7-8 and TRBJ2-2; D perhaps matches TRBD2 (6 bases). Germline V gene lookup returns CDR1 SGHVS and CDR2 FQNEAQ. The CDR3 contains 14 residues. V shed 6 bases and J shed 2 bases, with 10 bases lying between them. The DNA for the CDR3 is TGTGCCAGCAGATCAACTAGCAACACCGGGGAGCTGTTTTTT. It codes for CASRSTSNTGELFF. The variable domain in full, completed from reference TRBV7-8 and TRBJ2-2, reads GAGVSQSPRYKVAKRGQDVALRCDPISGHVSLFWYQQALGQGPEFLTYFQNEAQLDKSGLPSDRFFAERPEGSVSTLKIQRTQQEDSAVYLCASRSTSNTGELFFGEGSRLTVL.

CDR3 sequence (DNA): TGTGCCAGCAGCGGAGGCAGCAACTCCTACAATGAGCAGTTCTTC. Protein: CASSGGSNSYNEQFF. The chain carries TRBV9 and TRBJ2-1; D remains unclear. V shed 3 bases and J shed 0 bases, with 10 bases lying between them. Germline V CDR1 and CDR2: SGDLS, YYNGEE. There are 15 residues in the CDR3.

The chain recombines TRBV28 with TRBJ2-7; TRBD2 aligns across 9 bases. This CDR3 region has 13 residues. V was pared by 8 bases and J by 4 bases, with 6 bases of the junction left unmatched. The germline V gene has CDR1 MDHEN and CDR2 SYDVKM. The DNA of the CDR3 is TGTGCCAGCGGTAGCGGGAGTTCTTACGAGCAGTACTTC. Translated, it gives CASGSGSSYEQYF.

This rearrangement joins TRBV2 to TRBJ1-4; D is perhaps TRBD1 (5 bases). The CDR3 is 15 residues long. CDR1 and CDR2 from the germline V gene are SNHLY and FYNNEI. V was shortened by 5 bases and J by 7 bases, with 17 bases between the two germline ends. CDR3 nucleotides: TGTGCCAGCAGTCAGGGATTTCGGATAACTGAAAAACTGTTTTTT. Translating it yields CASSQGFRITEKLFF.

A note on this clone: Other DNA sequences from this sample encode an identical CDR3 as well. V is TRBV27 and J is TRBJ1-2, with D possibly TRBD1 on 5 matching bases. Trimming took off 7 bases at V and 4 bases at J, with 7 bases between the two ends. CDR1 is MNHEY and CDR2 is SMNVEV in the germline V gene (reference sequence). There are 11 residues in the CDR3. CDR3 DNA sequence: TGTGCCAGCACTGGGGGCTATGGCTACACCTTC. Residues: CASTGGYGYTF.

The CDR3 loop reads CASSSNLGRAYNEQFF. In DNA form, the CDR3 reads TGCGCCAGCAGCTCGAACCTAGGACGGGCCTACAATGAGCAGTTCTTC. This chain uses TRBV5-1 with TRBJ2-1; D is ambiguous. Trimming took off 3 bases at V and 2 bases at J, with 15 bases between the two ends. CDR1 and CDR2 from the germline V gene are SGHRS and YFSETQ. The CDR3 contains 16 residues.

This chain links TRBV5-1 with TRBJ2-1; 7 nucleotides match TRBD2. The V segment lost 0 bases and the J segment 6 bases; nucleotides outside the gene matches: 6. This CDR3 has 15 amino acids. Germline loops: CDR1 SGHRS, CDR2 YFSETQ. CDR3 protein: CASSLDRDYGNEQFF. The CDR3 bases are TGCGCCAGCAGCTTGGACCGGGACTATGGCAATGAGCAGTTCTTC.

The table lists this clone with a few counts. Other DNA sequences from this sample encode an identical CDR3 as well. The chain uses TRBV27 and TRBJ2-7; D unclear. Trimming removed 6 bases from V and 0 bases from J, with 9 bases in between. There are 13 residues in the CDR3. Per germline, CDR1 MNHEY and CDR2 SMNVEV (reference sequence). The CDR3 loop reads CASSPGSSYEQYF. The CDR3 DNA reads TGTGCCAGCAGCCCGGGCAGCTCCTACGAGCAGTACTTC.

The V call is TRBV28, the J call TRBJ2-7; D is perhaps TRBD1 or TRBD2 (5 bases each). The V end lost 3 bases, the J end lost 8 bases, and 8 bases lay between the germline ends. CDR1 MDHEN and CDR2 SYDVKM come from the germline V gene. There are 11 residues in the CDR3. The CDR3 loop reads CASSLRGKQYF. As DNA, the CDR3 is TGTGCCAGCAGTTTGAGGGGTAAGCAGTACTTC.

The rearrangement uses TRBV11-1 and TRBJ2-1, with TRBD1 identical over 8 bases. Trimming at V came to 2 bases and at J to 3 bases, leaving 6 bases not matched to a gene. Germline CDR1 SGHAT, CDR2 FQDESV (reference sequence). The CDR3 is 16 residues long. The CDR3 loop is CASSLIRGTGYNEQFF. Here the CDR3 DNA reads TGTGCCAGCAGCTTAATTCGCGGGACAGGCTACAATGAGCAGTTCTTC.

This clone appeared a single time. V usage is TRBV7-6 and J usage is TRBJ1-1; 9 bases are shared with TRBD1. V dropped 5 bases and J dropped 5; count of bases not matched to a gene: 6. Germline lookup yields CDR1 SGHVS and CDR2 FNYEAQ. This CDR3 has 14 residues. CDR3 nucleotides: TGTGCCAGCAGCGGGGGACAGGGAATGACTGAAGCTTTCTTT. It is translated as CASSGGQGMTEAFF.

This clone has ten or more counts. The chain is built from TRBV11-2 and TRBJ2-1; TRBD2 is a possible D gene (6 bases). V dropped 8 bases and J dropped 9 bases, with 14 bases sitting between them. The CDR3 has 12 amino acids. Germline CDR1 SGHAT, CDR2 FQNNGV. In DNA form, the CDR3 reads TGTGCCAGCCGACTAGGTCATACTGAGCAGTTCTTC. It specifies CASRLGHTEQFF.

The rearrangement uses TRBV19 and TRBJ1-5; D is unresolved. The V gene lost 2 bases and the J gene lost 3 bases, with 8 bases spanning the gap. The germline V gene encodes CDR1 LNHDA and CDR2 SQIVND (reference sequence). The CDR3 is made up of 14 amino acids. CDR3 DNA: TGTGCCAGTAGTATACGGGAGCACAATCAGCCCCAGCATTTT. The encoded protein is CASSIREHNQPQHF.

The V gene is TRBV2, the J gene TRBJ2-7, with a possible D match to TRBD1 (5 bases). The CDR3 totals 13 residues. V lost 1 base and J 6 bases, leaving 10 bases between the germline ends. Germline CDR1 is SNHLY and CDR2 is FYNNEI. Here the CDR3 DNA reads TGTGCCAGCAGTGAAGTCATTAGGGGCGAGCAGTACTTC. Protein product: CASSEVIRGEQYF.

V is TRBV6-5 and J is TRBJ2-1, with TRBD2 matching 7 bases. CDR1 is MNHEY and CDR2 is SVGAGI in the germline V gene. This CDR3 comprises 15 residues. V was clipped by 8 bases and J by 0 bases; unmatched bases: 7. The CDR3 nucleotides read TGTGCCAGCGGTCGAGCGGGGCTCTCCTACAATGAGCAGTTCTTC. Translated, it gives CASGRAGLSYNEQFF.

The chain has TRBV13 and TRBJ2-5, with TRBD2 identical over 7 bases. Trimming took 0 bases from V and 0 from J; bases not matched to a gene: 7. This CDR3 has 17 amino acids. Germline CDR1 PRHDT, CDR2 FYEKMQ (reference sequence). The CDR3 sequence is CASSLGRGRAYQETQYF. In DNA, the CDR3 is TGTGCCAGCAGCTTAGGCAGAGGGAGGGCGTACCAAGAGACCCAGTACTTC.

The gene calls are TRBV19 and TRBJ2-2; D unclear. This CDR3 comprises 15 residues. V was pared by 5 bases and J by 0 bases, with 10 bases between. The germline CDR1 and CDR2 sequences are LNHDA and SQIVND (reference sequence). The CDR3 DNA is TGTGCCAGTAGTTTTTTGAGAACGAACACCGGGGAGCTGTTTTTT. Protein product: CASSFLRTNTGELFF.

This chain connects TRBV27 to TRBJ2-3; TRBD2 aligns across 8 bases. The CDR3 is 16 residues long. The germline V gene encodes CDR1 MNHEY and CDR2 SMNVEV (reference sequence). Germline trimming cut 2 bases from V and 6 bases from J; bases unmatched to any gene: 10. The chain's CDR3 is CASSLSGSTVRDTQYF. The CDR3 coding sequence is TGTGCCAGCAGTTTAAGCGGGAGTACAGTCCGGGATACGCAGTATTTT.

The chain's CDR3 is CAWVGQGAFPNTEAFF. CDR3 coding DNA: TGTGCCTGGGTTGGACAGGGGGCTTTCCCGAACACTGAAGCTTTCTTT. This chain uses TRBV30 with TRBJ1-1; TRBD1 matches at 11 bases. V was clipped by 5 bases and J by 1 base; unmatched bases: 9. The germline CDR1 and CDR2 sequences are GTSNPN and SVGIG (reference sequence). The CDR3 loop spans 16 amino acids.

As to this clone: Other DNA sequences within the sample encode an identical CDR3. The chain links TRBV7-9 to TRBJ2-1; possibly TRBD1 for D (5 bases). Germline V gene data show CDR1 as SEHNR and CDR2 as FQNEAQ (reference sequence). CDR3 length: 13 amino acids. V was shortened by 1 base and J by 8 bases, with 9 bases between the two germline ends. DNA of the CDR3: TGTGCCAGCAGCTTAGGAAGGGGCTATGAGCAGTTCTTC. This codes for CASSLGRGYEQFF.

The V gene is TRBV7-6, the J gene TRBJ2-5; D gene uncertain. Germline V gene sequence: CDR1 SGHVS, CDR2 FNYEAQ. The CDR3 has 14 residues. Trimming left V 1 base short and J 4 bases short, with 10 bases between. This CDR3 is CASSLEGWGETQYF. CDR3 DNA sequence: TGTGCCAGCAGCTTAGAAGGTTGGGGAGAGACCCAGTACTTC.

This clone was detected once. J is TRBJ2-2 and V is TRBV4-3, with D possibly called TRBD1 or TRBD2 (5 bases each). The germline V gene encodes CDR1 LGHNA and CDR2 YSLEER. The V end lost 0 bases, the J end lost 6 bases, and 14 bases lay between the germline ends. The CDR3 sequence is 16 residues long. CDR3 region: CASSQDPPGAPGELFF. CDR3 coding DNA: TGCGCCAGCAGCCAAGATCCGCCCGGGGCCCCCGGGGAGCTGTTTTTT.